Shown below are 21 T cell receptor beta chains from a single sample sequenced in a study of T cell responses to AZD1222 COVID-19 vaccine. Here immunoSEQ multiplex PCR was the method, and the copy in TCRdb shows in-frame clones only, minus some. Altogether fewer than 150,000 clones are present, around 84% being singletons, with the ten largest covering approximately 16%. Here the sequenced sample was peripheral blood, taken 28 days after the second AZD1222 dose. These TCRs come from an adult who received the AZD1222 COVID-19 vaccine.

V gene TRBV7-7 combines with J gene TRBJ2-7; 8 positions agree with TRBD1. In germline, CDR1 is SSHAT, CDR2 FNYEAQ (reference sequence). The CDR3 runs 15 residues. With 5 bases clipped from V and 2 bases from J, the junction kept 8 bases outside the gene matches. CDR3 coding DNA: TGTGCCAGCAGCCCTTGGCAGGGGGCGGCCTACGAGCAGTACTTC. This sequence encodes CASSPWQGAAYEQYF.

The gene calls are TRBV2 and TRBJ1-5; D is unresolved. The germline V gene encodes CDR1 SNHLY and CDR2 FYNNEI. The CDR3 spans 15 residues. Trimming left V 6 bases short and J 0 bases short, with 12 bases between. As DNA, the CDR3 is TGTGCCAGCAGCCTGGACGGTTATAGCAATCAGCCCCAGCATTTT. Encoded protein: CASSLDGYSNQPQHF.

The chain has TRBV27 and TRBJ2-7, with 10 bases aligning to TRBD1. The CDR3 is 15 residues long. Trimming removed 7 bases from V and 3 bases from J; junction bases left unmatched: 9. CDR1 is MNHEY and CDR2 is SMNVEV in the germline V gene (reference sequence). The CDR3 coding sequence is TGTGCCAGCAAAATAGACCGGGACAGGGGCTACGAGCAGTACTTC. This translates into CASKIDRDRGYEQYF.

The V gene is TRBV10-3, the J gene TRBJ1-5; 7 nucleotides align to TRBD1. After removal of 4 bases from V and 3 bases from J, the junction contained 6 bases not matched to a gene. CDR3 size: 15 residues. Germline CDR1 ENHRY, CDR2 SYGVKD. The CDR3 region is CAISGAGGNNQPQHF. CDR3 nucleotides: TGTGCCATCAGTGGGGCAGGGGGTAACAATCAGCCCCAGCATTTT.

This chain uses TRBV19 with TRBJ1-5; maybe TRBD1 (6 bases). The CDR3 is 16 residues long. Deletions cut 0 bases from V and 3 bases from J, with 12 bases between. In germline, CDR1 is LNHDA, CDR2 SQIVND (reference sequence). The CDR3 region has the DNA TGTGCCAGTAGTATAGATACAGGGACTTCCAATCAGCCCCAGCATTTT. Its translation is CASSIDTGTSNQPQHF.

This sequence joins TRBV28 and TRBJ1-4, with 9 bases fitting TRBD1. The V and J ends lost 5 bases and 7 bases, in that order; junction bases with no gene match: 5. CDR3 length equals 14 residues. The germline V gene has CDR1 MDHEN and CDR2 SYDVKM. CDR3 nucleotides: TGTGCCAGCAGTGGAGGGACAGGGATTGAAAAACTGTTTTTT. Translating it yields CASSGGTGIEKLFF.

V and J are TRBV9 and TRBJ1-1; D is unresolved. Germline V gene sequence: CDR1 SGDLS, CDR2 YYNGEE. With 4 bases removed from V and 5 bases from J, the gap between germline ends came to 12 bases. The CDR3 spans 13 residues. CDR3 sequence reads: CASSSFQTTEAFF. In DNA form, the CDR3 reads TGTGCCAGCAGCTCCTTTCAGACGACTGAAGCTTTCTTT.

CDR3 sequence (DNA): TGTGCCAGCAGTGAATCTAGCGGGAGCTACAATGAGCAGTTCTTC. Encoded protein: CASSESSGSYNEQFF. This chain joins TRBV2 and TRBJ2-1; 10 bases match TRBD2. Germline CDR1 is SNHLY and CDR2 is FYNNEI. Unmatched junction bases numbered 1, after V lost 2 bases and J lost 3 bases. CDR3 length: 15 amino acids.

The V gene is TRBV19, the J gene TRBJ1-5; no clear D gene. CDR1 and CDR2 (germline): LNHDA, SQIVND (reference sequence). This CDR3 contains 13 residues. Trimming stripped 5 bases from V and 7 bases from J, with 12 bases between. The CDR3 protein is CASSSPGRQPQHF. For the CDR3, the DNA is TGTGCCAGTAGTTCCCCAGGCCGACAGCCCCAGCATTTT.

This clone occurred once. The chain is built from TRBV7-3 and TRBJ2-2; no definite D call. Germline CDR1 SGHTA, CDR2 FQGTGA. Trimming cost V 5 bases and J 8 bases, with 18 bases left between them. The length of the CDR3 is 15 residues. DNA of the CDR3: TGTGCCAGCAGCCCGCGGACGGCCGAACGTGGGGAGCTGTTTTTT. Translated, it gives CASSPRTAERGELFF.

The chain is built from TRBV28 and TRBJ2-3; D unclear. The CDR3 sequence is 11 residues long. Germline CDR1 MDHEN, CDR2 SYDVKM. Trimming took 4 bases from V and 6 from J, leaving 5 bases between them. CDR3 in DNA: TGTGCCAGCAGTTCGAGGGATACGCAGTATTTT. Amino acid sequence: CASSSRDTQYF. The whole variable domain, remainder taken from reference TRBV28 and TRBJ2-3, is DVKVTQSSRYLVKRTGEKVFLECVQDMDHENMFWYRQDPGLGLRLIYFSYDVKMKEKGDIPEGYSVSREKKERFSLILESASTNQTSMYLCASSSRDTQYFGPGTRLTVL.

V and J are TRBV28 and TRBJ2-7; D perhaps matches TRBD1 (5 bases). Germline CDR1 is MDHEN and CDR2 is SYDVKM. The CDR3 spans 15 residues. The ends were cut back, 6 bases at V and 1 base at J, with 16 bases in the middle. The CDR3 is CASSPPQGTSYEQYF. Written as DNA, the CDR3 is TGTGCCAGCAGCCCCCCCCAGGGTACATCCTACGAGCAGTACTTC.

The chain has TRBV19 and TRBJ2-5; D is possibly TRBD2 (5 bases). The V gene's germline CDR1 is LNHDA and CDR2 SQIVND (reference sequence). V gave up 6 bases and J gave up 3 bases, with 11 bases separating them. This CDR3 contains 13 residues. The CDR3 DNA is TGTGCCAGTAGGGCGACTAACGAAGAGACCCAGTACTTC. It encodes CASRATNEETQYF.

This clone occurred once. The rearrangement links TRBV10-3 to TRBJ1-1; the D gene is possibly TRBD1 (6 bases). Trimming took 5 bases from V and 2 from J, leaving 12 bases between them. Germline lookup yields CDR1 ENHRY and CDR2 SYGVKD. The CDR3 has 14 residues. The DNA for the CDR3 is TGTGCCATCAGTTCTGACAGGTTAAACACTGAAGCTTTCTTT. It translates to CAISSDRLNTEAFF.

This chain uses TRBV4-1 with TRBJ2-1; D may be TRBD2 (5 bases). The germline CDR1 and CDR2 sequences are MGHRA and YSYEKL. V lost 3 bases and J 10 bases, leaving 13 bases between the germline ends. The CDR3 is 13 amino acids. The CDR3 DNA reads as TGCGCCAGCAGCCAGTACCACAGAGGGGAGCAGTTCTTC. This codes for CASSQYHRGEQFF.

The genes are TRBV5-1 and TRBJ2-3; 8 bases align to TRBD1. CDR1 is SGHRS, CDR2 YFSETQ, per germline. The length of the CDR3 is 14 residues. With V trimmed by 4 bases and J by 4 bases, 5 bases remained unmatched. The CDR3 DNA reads TGCGCCAGCAGCCCGGACAGGGAGGCAGATACGCAGTATTTT. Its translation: CASSPDREADTQYF.

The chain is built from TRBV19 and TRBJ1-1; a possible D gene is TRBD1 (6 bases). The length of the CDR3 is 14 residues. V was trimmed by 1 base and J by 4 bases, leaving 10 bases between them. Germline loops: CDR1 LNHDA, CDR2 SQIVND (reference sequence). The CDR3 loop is CASSIGVGGTEAFF. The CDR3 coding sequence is TGTGCCAGTAGTATAGGAGTAGGGGGCACTGAAGCTTTCTTT.

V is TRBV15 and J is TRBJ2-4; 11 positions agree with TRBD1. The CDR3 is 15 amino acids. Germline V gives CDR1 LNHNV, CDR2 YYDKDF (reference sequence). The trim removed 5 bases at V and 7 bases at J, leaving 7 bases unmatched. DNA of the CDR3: TGTGCCACCAGCGGAAGGACAGGGGGCACGAACATTCAGTACTTC. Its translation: CATSGRTGGTNIQYF.

Written as DNA, the CDR3 is TGTGCCTGGAGTCAGACAGACTATGGCTACACCTTC. Protein sequence: CAWSQTDYGYTF. The J gene is TRBJ1-2, the V gene TRBV30; D is possibly TRBD1 (5 bases). Germline assignment: CDR1 GTSNPN and CDR2 SVGIG (reference sequence). The CDR3 is 12 amino acids. The ends were cut back, 2 bases at V and 3 bases at J, with 7 bases in the middle.

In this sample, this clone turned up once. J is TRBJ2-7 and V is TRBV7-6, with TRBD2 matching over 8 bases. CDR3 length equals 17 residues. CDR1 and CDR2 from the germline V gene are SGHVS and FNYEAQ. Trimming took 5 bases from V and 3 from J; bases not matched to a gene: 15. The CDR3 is CASSPEPTSASNYEQYF. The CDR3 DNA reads TGTGCCAGCAGCCCCGAACCGACTAGCGCCTCAAACTACGAGCAGTACTTC.

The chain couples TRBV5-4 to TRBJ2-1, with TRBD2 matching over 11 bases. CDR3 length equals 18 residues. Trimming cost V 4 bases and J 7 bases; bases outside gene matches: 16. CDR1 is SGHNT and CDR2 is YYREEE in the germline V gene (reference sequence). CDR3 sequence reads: CASSPQGALAGVRNEQFF. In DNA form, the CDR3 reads TGTGCCAGCAGCCCCCAGGGCGCACTAGCGGGAGTTCGGAATGAGCAGTTCTTC.